A single sample gave rise to the 25 T cell receptor beta chains below, sequenced in a study of blood T cell repertoires in COVID-19. TCRdb keeps only in-frame clones here, not all; method: immunoSEQ multiplex PCR. The sample includes about 320,000 clones, 90% to 95% of them seen just once. The sample comprised PBMCs or T cells enriched from blood (not recorded which). Source of these receptors: a woman in her twenties or thirties who had been exposed to COVID-19.

The chain has TRBV19 and TRBJ1-5; 8 positions match TRBD1. Losses at the gene ends were 4 bases for V and 9 bases for J; bases not matched to a gene: 5. The germline CDR1 and CDR2 sequences are LNHDA and SQIVND (reference sequence). CDR3 length: 13 amino acids. CDR3 residues: CASSTGQVRPQHF. In DNA form, the CDR3 reads TGTGCCAGTAGTACGGGACAGGTTCGGCCCCAGCATTTT.

This clone was picked up one time. V and J are TRBV27 and TRBJ1-1; D call uncertain. The germline gives CDR1 MNHEY, CDR2 SMNVEV (reference sequence). The CDR3 is 13 residues long. V lost 4 bases and J lost 1, with 7 bases in between. The CDR3 protein is CASSWYRNTEAFF. As DNA, the CDR3 is TGTGCCAGCAGTTGGTACAGGAACACTGAAGCTTTCTTT.

The chain uses TRBV5-1 and TRBJ2-7; 8 nucleotides align to TRBD1. J gave up 6 bases and V 4 bases, and 9 bases lay outside the gene matches. The germline gives CDR1 SGHRS, CDR2 YFSETQ. The CDR3 loop spans 14 amino acids. The chain's CDR3 is CASSGYRGAGEQYF. The CDR3 DNA sequence: TGCGCCAGCAGCGGATACAGGGGGGCGGGCGAGCAGTACTTC.

This sequence joins TRBV6-5 and TRBJ1-4, with 8 positions matching TRBD1. The V gene end was trimmed by 2 bases and the J gene end by 7 bases; junction bases not matched to a gene: 3. The germline V gene encodes CDR1 MNHEY and CDR2 SVGAGI. The length of the CDR3 is 14 residues. The CDR3 DNA sequence: TGTGCCAGCAGTTACGGACAGGGCCGTGAAAAACTGTTTTTT. This sequence encodes CASSYGQGREKLFF.

J is TRBJ1-2 and V is TRBV27; 7 nucleotides match TRBD1. In germline, CDR1 is MNHEY, CDR2 SMNVEV (reference sequence). Trimming removed 4 bases from V and 5 bases from J; junction bases left unmatched: 16. The CDR3 spans 17 residues. The chain's CDR3 is CASSSLPRKTGQYGYTF. CDR3 nucleotides: TGTGCCAGCAGTTCCCTCCCCCGGAAGACAGGGCAATATGGCTACACCTTC.

The rearrangement links TRBV11-1 to TRBJ1-2; D remains unclear. Trimming stripped 5 bases from V and 8 bases from J, with 18 bases between. CDR1 and CDR2 from the germline V gene are SGHAT and FQDESV (reference sequence). This CDR3 contains 14 residues. The CDR3 sequence: CASSPDRELEGYTF. The CDR3 nucleotides read TGTGCCAGCAGCCCCGACCGAGAACTAGAGGGCTACACCTTC.

The V call is TRBV18, the J call TRBJ2-1; 8 positions match TRBD1. Germline V gives CDR1 KGHSH, CDR2 LQKENI. Trimming removed 3 bases from V and 0 bases from J; junction bases left unmatched: 4. CDR3 length: 16 amino acids. DNA of the CDR3: TGTGCCAGCTCACCTTCAGGGGGCAGCTCCTACAATGAGCAGTTCTTC. Amino acid sequence: CASSPSGGSSYNEQFF.

The chain couples TRBV27 to TRBJ1-1; 9 bases fit TRBD1. The trim removed 5 bases at V and 2 bases at J, leaving 9 bases unmatched. The CDR3 spans 16 residues. Germline CDR1 MNHEY, CDR2 SMNVEV (reference sequence). The CDR3 is CASSITQGARNTEAFF. The DNA for the CDR3 is TGTGCCAGCAGTATAACACAGGGGGCGCGAAACACTGAAGCTTTCTTT.

V usage is TRBV27 and J usage is TRBJ1-1; 8 bases agree with TRBD1. Germline V gene lookup returns CDR1 MNHEY and CDR2 SMNVEV (reference sequence). The CDR3 contains 16 residues. V shed 6 bases and J 3 bases; nucleotides not matched to a gene: 12. CDR3 protein: CASSPGQGEFHTEAFF. CDR3 sequence (DNA): TGTGCCAGCAGCCCAGGACAGGGAGAGTTTCACACTGAAGCTTTCTTT.

In the case of this clone: The sample contains more than one DNA sequence encoding this CDR3. V usage is TRBV2 and J usage is TRBJ2-7, with 12 bases matching TRBD2. The CDR3 extends over 15 amino acids. Germline V lookup: CDR1 SNHLY, CDR2 FYNNEI. After removal of 5 bases from V and 1 base from J, the junction contained 3 bases not matched to a gene. CDR3 coding DNA: TGTGCCAGCAGTAGGACTAGCGGGGTATCCTACGAGCAGTACTTC. Translation gives CASSRTSGVSYEQYF.

The chain recombines TRBV19 with TRBJ2-7; 11 bases are a match to TRBD1. The junction had 5 bases not matched to a gene; V was cut back by 5 bases and J by 2 bases. The CDR3 is 15 amino acids. Germline values: CDR1 LNHDA, CDR2 SQIVND (reference sequence). This CDR3 is CASSARTGGPYEQYF. For the CDR3, the DNA is TGTGCCAGTAGTGCACGGACAGGGGGCCCCTACGAGCAGTACTTC. Full variable domain (outside the CDR3, taken from reference TRBV19 and TRBJ2-7): DGGITQSPKYLFRKEGQNVTLSCEQNLNHDAMYWYRQDPGQGLRLIYYSQIVNDFQKGDIAEGYSVSREKKESFPLTVTSAQKNPTAFYLCASSARTGGPYEQYFGPGTRLTVT.

This clone was counted a few times. The chain links TRBV5-6 to TRBJ1-2; TRBD1 matches 7 bases. The CDR3 spans 13 residues. The V segment lost 4 bases and the J segment 4 bases; nucleotides outside the gene matches: 4. Germline CDR1 is SGHDT and CDR2 is YYEEEE. The CDR3 spells CASSPGTAYGYTF. CDR3 nucleotide sequence: TGTGCCAGCAGCCCCGGGACAGCCTATGGCTACACCTTC.

This sequence joins TRBV20-1 and TRBJ2-3; 8 nucleotides match TRBD1. The ends lost 5 bases at V and 10 bases at J; junction bases unmatched: 5. The germline gives CDR1 DFQATT, CDR2 SNEGSKA (reference sequence). The CDR3 is 11 residues long. The CDR3 DNA reads as TGCAGTGCTTACCCAGGGGGCGCGCAGTATTTT. It is translated as CSAYPGGAQYF.

This chain connects TRBV5-1 to TRBJ1-6, with 10 bases that match TRBD1. The CDR3 spans 19 residues. Per the germline V gene, CDR1 is SGHRS and CDR2 is YFSETQ. Losses at the gene ends were 4 bases for V and 6 bases for J; bases not matched to a gene: 16. CDR3 sequence: CASSPAFRPGQGTNSPLHF. The DNA of the CDR3 is TGCGCCAGCAGCCCGGCCTTCCGTCCGGGACAGGGGACTAATTCACCCCTCCACTTT.

This clone has more than one count but fewer than ten. The rearrangement links TRBV7-9 to TRBJ1-1, with 10 nucleotides matching TRBD1. CDR1 is SEHNR and CDR2 is FQNEAQ in the germline V gene (reference sequence). The CDR3 totals 14 residues. V was clipped by 7 bases and J by 5 bases; unmatched bases: 7. CDR3 DNA sequence: TGTGCCAGCAACCAAGGGACAGGGGAAACTGAAGCTTTCTTT. Residues: CASNQGTGETEAFF.

This clone showed up just once. The gene calls are TRBV10-3 and TRBJ1-6; D may be TRBD1 (6 bases). Germline CDR1 reads ENHRY; CDR2 reads SYGVKD. Trimming removed 7 bases from V and 12 bases from J, with 16 bases in between. The CDR3 runs 13 residues. Written as DNA, the CDR3 is TGTGCCATCACTAAAAATGGGGGCGAACCCCTCCACTTT. Protein sequence: CAITKNGGEPLHF.

The V call is TRBV27, the J call TRBJ2-3, with 10 bases aligning to TRBD2. The CDR3 spans 17 residues. V dropped 2 bases and J dropped 8; count of bases not matched to a gene: 13. The germline V gene encodes CDR1 MNHEY and CDR2 SMNVEV (reference sequence). The CDR3 loop is CASSLRSSGGQVGTQYF. CDR3 bases: TGTGCCAGCAGTTTAAGGTCTAGCGGGGGCCAAGTAGGTACGCAGTATTTT.

V gene TRBV9 combines with J gene TRBJ2-1; 9 bases match TRBD2. The CDR3 is 14 residues long. The germline V gene has CDR1 SGDLS and CDR2 YYNGEE. J was trimmed by 12 bases and V by 4 bases; bases with no gene match: 11. The CDR3 here is CASSLSGTSPRQFF. The CDR3 bases are TGTGCCAGCAGCTTATCCGGGACTAGCCCCAGGCAGTTCTTC.

The chain carries TRBV6-2 or TRBV6-3 and TRBJ1-1; D call uncertain. Per germline, CDR1 MNHEY and CDR2 SVGEGT. V dropped 4 bases and J dropped 1 base, with 7 bases sitting between them. The CDR3 loop spans 13 amino acids. As DNA, the CDR3 is TGTGCCAGCAGTTTAACGGGGAACACTGAAGCTTTCTTT. Translating it yields CASSLTGNTEAFF.

This chain links TRBV9 with TRBJ2-5; 8 bases map to TRBD1. CDR1 is SGDLS, CDR2 YYNGEE, per germline. The CDR3 loop spans 15 amino acids. J gave up 5 bases and V 5 bases, and 11 bases lay outside the gene matches. The CDR3 coding sequence is TGTGCCAGCAGTGACGACAGGGGACGAGTGGAGACCCAGTACTTC. Translated: CASSDDRGRVETQYF.

The V call is TRBV6-5, the J call TRBJ2-5; 7 bases fit TRBD2. V shed 6 bases, J shed 3 bases, and the junction held 4 bases outside the gene matches. The germline gives CDR1 MNHEY, CDR2 SVGAGI. This CDR3 is 13 amino acids long. CDR3 protein: CASSWSGEETQYF. The CDR3 coding sequence is TGTGCCAGCAGCTGGAGCGGGGAAGAGACCCAGTACTTC.

The chain links TRBV7-2 to TRBJ1-1; tentatively, D is TRBD1 (6 bases). The CDR3 sequence is 15 residues long. Trimming pared 1 base from V and 2 bases from J, leaving 11 bases between. Germline values: CDR1 SGHTA, CDR2 FQGNSA. The CDR3: CASSLVSGENTEAFF. Here the CDR3 DNA reads TGTGCCAGCAGCTTAGTCTCAGGGGAAAACACTGAAGCTTTCTTT.

Details on this clone: A junction boundary mismatches the germline segment, possibly from a read error. The chain has TRBV2 and TRBJ1-5; 7 bases are shared with TRBD1. This CDR3 spans 15 amino acids. Germline V gene lookup returns CDR1 SNHLY and CDR2 FYNNEI. This CDR3 reads CASSEGQAGFQPQHF. CDR3 in DNA: TGTGCCAGCAGCGAAGGACAGGCCGGGTTCCAGCCCCAGCATTTT.

In this sample, this clone turned up a few times. The J gene is TRBJ1-2, the V gene TRBV10-3, with TRBD1 matching over 8 bases. This CDR3 contains 13 residues. J gave up 8 bases and V 6 bases, and 8 bases lay outside the gene matches. CDR1 is ENHRY, CDR2 SYGVKD, per germline. The CDR3: CAIRTDRVLGYTF. The CDR3 region has the DNA TGTGCCATCAGAACGGACAGGGTATTAGGCTACACCTTC.

V usage is TRBV4-1 and J usage is TRBJ1-6; a possible D gene is TRBD1 (6 bases). With 1 base removed from V and 5 bases from J, the gap between germline ends came to 27 bases. The CDR3 has 21 amino acids. In germline, CDR1 is MGHRA, CDR2 YSYEKL. CDR3 DNA sequence: TGCGCCAGCAGCCAAGTCCTCCAAACCAGTGAATCAGGGGCAGATAATTCACCCCTCCACTTT. It is translated as CASSQVLQTSESGADNSPLHF.